These 10 T cell receptor beta chains were sequenced from one sample in a study. Sequenced by immunoSEQ multiplex PCR; TCRdb stores in-frame clones only, minus some. The sample yields 60,000 to 75,000 clones, around 93% seen once. The source material was PBMCs. Receptor source: a man in his forties or fifties with rheumatoid arthritis.

The chain has TRBV14 and TRBJ2-6, with D possibly TRBD1 on 6 matching bases. CDR3 length: 17 amino acids. V was trimmed by 6 bases and J by 1 base, leaving 16 bases between them. CDR1 and CDR2 (germline): SGHDN, FVKESK. As DNA, the CDR3 is TGTGCCAGCAGTCCGCTGGGGGCAGCTTCTGGGGCCAACGTCCTGACTTTC. As protein: CASSPLGAASGANVLTF.

In DNA, the CDR3 is TGCAGCGTTGAAGATCATAAGTTCTTC. Translated, it gives CSVEDHKFF. V usage is TRBV29-1 and J usage is TRBJ2-1; D is unclear. CDR1 SQVTM and CDR2 ANQGSEA come from the germline V gene. This CDR3 region has 9 residues. Trimming took off 0 bases at V and 14 bases at J, with 5 bases between the two ends.

This clone appeared a few times. CDR3 nucleotide sequence: TGTGCCTGCCGCCTTGGGGGGGTGGATACGCAGTATTTT. Its protein is CACRLGGVDTQYF. The chain has TRBV30 and TRBJ2-3; TRBD2 aligns across 7 bases. Germline values: CDR1 GTSNPN, CDR2 SVGIG (reference sequence). With 6 bases clipped from V and 6 bases from J, the junction kept 9 bases outside the gene matches. The CDR3 has 13 residues.

This sequence joins TRBV7-8 and TRBJ1-5, with 9 positions matching TRBD1. V was clipped by 5 bases and J by 2 bases; unmatched bases: 16. CDR1 is SGHVS and CDR2 is FQNEAQ in the germline V gene. The CDR3 totals 19 residues. CDR3 DNA: TGTGCCAGCAGCAGCATTGGATACCGGGACAGGGTAGGCAATCAGCCCCAGCATTTT. Translated: CASSSIGYRDRVGNQPQHF.

As regards this clone: Compared with germline, one end of the junction differs, possibly owing to a read error. Other DNA sequences in the same sample also yield this CDR3. The V and J genes are TRBV2 and TRBJ1-1, with a weak D call TRBD1 (6 bases). Germline V gives CDR1 SNHLY, CDR2 FYNNEI. The CDR3 totals 15 residues. The CDR3 region is CASSLTGVMNTEAFF. The CDR3 DNA sequence: TGTGCCAGCAGTTTGACAGGCGTCATGAACACTGAAGCCTTCTTT.

This clone was observed a single time. The chain recombines TRBV5-1 with TRBJ1-6; D gene unclear. V was shortened by 0 bases and J by 6 bases, with 13 bases between the two germline ends. This CDR3 has 16 amino acids. Germline loops: CDR1 SGHRS, CDR2 YFSETQ. The CDR3 region is CASSLDRTGSNSPLHF. The CDR3 DNA follows: TGCGCCAGCAGCTTGGATAGGACGGGATCTAATTCACCCCTCCACTTT.

CDR3 sequence: CSVSTGVGTEAFF. CDR3 DNA sequence: TGCAGCGTCTCGACAGGGGTTGGGACTGAAGCTTTCTTT. The gene calls are TRBV29-1 and TRBJ1-1, with 8 bases fitting TRBD1. This CDR3 is built from 13 residues. J was trimmed by 5 bases and V by 6 bases; bases with no gene match: 8. Germline V gene data show CDR1 as SQVTM and CDR2 as ANQGSEA.

The J gene is TRBJ2-7, the V gene TRBV28; D is possibly TRBD1 (6 bases). In germline, CDR1 is MDHEN, CDR2 SYDVKM. The CDR3 length is 13 residues. Trimming pared 6 bases from V and 0 bases from J, leaving 9 bases between. The CDR3 sequence: CASRQGVSYEQYF. The CDR3 DNA reads TGTGCCAGCAGACAGGGTGTCTCCTACGAGCAGTACTTC.

The rearrangement links TRBV14 to TRBJ2-2; the D gene is possibly TRBD2 (6 bases). V was trimmed by 0 bases and J by 4 bases, leaving 9 bases between them. The CDR3 runs to 15 residues. Germline CDR1 reads SGHDN; CDR2 reads FVKESK. CDR3 protein: CASSQDGGFTGELFF. Written as DNA, the CDR3 is TGTGCCAGCAGCCAAGACGGAGGGTTCACCGGGGAGCTGTTTTTT.

This clone was recorded once. The V and J genes are TRBV29-1 and TRBJ1-5; 10 bases agree with TRBD1. This CDR3 is built from 15 residues. Looked up from germline, CDR1 is SQVTM and CDR2 is ANQGSEA. Trimming removed 6 bases from V and 2 bases from J; junction bases left unmatched: 7. In DNA, the CDR3 is TGCAGCGTACGACAGGGGGCTACAGGCAATCAGCCCCAGCATTTT. Translation: CSVRQGATGNQPQHF. Full variable domain (remainder filled in from reference TRBV29-1 and TRBJ1-5): SAVISQKPSRDICQRGTSLTIQCQVDSQVTMMFWYRQQPGQSLTLIATANQGSEATYESGFVIDKFPISRPNLTFSTLTVSNMSPEDSSIYLCSVRQGATGNQPQHFGDGTRLSIL.